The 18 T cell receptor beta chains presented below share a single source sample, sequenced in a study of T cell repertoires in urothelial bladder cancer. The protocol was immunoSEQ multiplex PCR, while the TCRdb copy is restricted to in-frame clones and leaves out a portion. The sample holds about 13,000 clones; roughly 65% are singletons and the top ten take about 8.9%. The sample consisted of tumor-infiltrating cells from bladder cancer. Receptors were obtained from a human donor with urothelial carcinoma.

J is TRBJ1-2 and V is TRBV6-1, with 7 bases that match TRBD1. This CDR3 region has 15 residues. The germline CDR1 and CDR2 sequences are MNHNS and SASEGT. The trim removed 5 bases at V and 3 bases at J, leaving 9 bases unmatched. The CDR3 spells CASSTRQGVDYGYTF. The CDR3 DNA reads TGTGCCAGCAGTACCCGACAGGGAGTAGACTATGGCTACACCTTC.

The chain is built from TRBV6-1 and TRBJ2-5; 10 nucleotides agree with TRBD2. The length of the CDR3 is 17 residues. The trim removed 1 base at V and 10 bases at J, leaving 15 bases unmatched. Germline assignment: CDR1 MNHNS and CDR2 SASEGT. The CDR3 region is CASSEEGAGGLGFIQYF. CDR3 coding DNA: TGTGCCAGCAGTGAAGAGGGAGCGGGGGGGCTGGGATTTATCCAGTACTTC.

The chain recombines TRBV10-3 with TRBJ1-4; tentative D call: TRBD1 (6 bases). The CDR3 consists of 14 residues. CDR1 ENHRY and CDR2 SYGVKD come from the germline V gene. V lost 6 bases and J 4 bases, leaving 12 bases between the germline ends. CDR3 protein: CAISRTALNEKLFF. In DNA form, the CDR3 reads TGTGCCATCAGCCGGACAGCTCTTAATGAAAAACTGTTTTTT.

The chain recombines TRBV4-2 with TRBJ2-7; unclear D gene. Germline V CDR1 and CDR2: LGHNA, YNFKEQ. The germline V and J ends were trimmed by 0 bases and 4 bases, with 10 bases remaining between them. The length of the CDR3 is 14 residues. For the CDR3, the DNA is TGTGCCAGCAGCCAAGATGGGCAGCCGTACGAGCAGTACTTC. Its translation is CASSQDGQPYEQYF.

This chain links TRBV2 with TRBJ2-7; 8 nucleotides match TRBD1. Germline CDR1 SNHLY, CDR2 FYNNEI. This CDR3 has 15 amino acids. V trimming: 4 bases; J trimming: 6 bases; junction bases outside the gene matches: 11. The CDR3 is CASSVSLQGGSEQYF. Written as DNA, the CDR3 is TGTGCCAGCAGTGTGTCTCTACAGGGGGGAAGCGAGCAGTACTTC.

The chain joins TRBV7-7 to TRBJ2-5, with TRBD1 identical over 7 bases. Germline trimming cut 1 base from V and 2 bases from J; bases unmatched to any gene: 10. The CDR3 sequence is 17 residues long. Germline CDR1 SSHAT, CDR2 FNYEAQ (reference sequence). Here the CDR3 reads CASSLDLRDSVQETQYF. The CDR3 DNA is TGTGCCAGCAGCTTAGATTTGAGGGACAGCGTACAAGAGACCCAGTACTTC.

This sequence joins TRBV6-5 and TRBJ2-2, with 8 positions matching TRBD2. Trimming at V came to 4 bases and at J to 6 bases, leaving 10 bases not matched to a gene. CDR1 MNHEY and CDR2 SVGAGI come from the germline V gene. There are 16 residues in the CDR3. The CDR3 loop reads CASSSLAGRMAGELFF. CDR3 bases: TGTGCCAGCAGTTCCTTAGCGGGGAGGATGGCCGGGGAGCTGTTTTTT.

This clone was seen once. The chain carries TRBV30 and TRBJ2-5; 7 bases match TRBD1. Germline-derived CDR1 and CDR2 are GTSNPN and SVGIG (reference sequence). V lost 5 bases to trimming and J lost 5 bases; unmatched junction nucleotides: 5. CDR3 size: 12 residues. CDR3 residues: CAWEGAGETQYF. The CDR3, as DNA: TGTGCCTGGGAGGGGGCAGGTGAGACCCAGTACTTC. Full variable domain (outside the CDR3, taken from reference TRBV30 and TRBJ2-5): SQTIHQWPATLVQPVGSPLSLECTVEGTSNPNLYWYRQAAGRGLQLLFYSVGIGQISSEVPQNLSASRPQDRQFILSSKKLLLSDSGFYLCAWEGAGETQYFGPGTRLLVL.

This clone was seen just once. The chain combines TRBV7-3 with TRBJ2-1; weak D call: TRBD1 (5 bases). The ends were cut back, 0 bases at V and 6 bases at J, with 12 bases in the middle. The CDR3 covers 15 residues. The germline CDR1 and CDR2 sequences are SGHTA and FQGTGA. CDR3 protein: CASSLTSQGVNEQFF. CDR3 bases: TGTGCCAGCAGCTTAACGTCTCAGGGCGTCAATGAGCAGTTCTTC.

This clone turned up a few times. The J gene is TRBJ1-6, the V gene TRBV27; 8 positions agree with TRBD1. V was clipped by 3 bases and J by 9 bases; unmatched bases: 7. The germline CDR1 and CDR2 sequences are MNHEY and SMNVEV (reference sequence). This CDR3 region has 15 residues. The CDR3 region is CASSFRQGALSPLHF. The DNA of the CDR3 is TGTGCCAGCAGTTTCCGGCAGGGGGCGCTTTCACCCCTCCACTTT.

The CDR3 loop reads CSVESGMEDGYTF. The CDR3, as DNA: TGCAGCGTTGAGTCAGGGATGGAAGATGGCTACACCTTC. The rearrangement links TRBV29-1 to TRBJ1-2; possible D gene TRBD1, 5 bases. Trimming took off 3 bases at V and 6 bases at J, with 14 bases between the two ends. CDR1 and CDR2 from the germline V gene are SQVTM and ANQGSEA. The CDR3 extends over 13 amino acids.

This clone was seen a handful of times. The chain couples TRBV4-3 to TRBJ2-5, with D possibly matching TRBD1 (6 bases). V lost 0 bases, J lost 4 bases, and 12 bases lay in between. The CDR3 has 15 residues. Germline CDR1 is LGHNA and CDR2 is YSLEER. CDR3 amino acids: CASSQDWGPRETQYF. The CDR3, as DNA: TGCGCCAGCAGCCAAGATTGGGGGCCCAGAGAGACCCAGTACTTC.

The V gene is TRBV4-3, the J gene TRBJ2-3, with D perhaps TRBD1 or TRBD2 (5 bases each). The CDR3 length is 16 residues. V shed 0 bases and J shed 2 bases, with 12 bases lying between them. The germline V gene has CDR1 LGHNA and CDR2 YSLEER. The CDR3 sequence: CASSQDRGMATDTQYF. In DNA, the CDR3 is TGCGCCAGCAGCCAAGATCGGGGCATGGCCACAGATACGCAGTATTTT.

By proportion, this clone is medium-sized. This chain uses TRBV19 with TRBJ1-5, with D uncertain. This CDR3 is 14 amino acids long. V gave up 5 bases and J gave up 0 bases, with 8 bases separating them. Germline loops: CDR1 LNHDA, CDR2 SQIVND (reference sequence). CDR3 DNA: TGTGCCAGTAGTCCGGTCTATAGCAATCAGCCCCAGCATTTT. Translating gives CASSPVYSNQPQHF.

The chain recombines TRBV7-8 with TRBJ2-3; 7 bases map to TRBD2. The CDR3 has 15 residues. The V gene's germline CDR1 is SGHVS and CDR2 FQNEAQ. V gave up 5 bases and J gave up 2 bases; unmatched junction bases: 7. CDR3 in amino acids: CASSPSSGATDTQYF. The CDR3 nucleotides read TGTGCCAGCAGCCCCTCGAGCGGGGCCACAGATACGCAGTATTTT.

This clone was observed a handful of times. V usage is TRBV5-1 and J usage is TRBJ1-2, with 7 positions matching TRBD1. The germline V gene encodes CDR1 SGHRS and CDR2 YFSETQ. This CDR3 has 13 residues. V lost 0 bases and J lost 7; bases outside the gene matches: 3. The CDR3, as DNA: TGCGCCAGCAGCTTGGGACAGGGAGGTGGCTACACCTTC. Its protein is CASSLGQGGGYTF.

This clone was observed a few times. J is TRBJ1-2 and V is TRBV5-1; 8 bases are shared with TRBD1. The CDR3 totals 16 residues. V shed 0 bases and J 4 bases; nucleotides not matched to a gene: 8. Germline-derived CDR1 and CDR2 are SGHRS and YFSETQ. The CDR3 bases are TGCGCCAGCAGCTTGGCCCTTACAGGGGGAAGCTATGGCTACACCTTC. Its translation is CASSLALTGGSYGYTF. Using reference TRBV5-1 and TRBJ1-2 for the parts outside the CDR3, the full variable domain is KAGVTQTPRYLIKTRGQQVTLSCSPISGHRSVSWYQQTPGQGLQFLFEYFSETQRNKGNFPGRFSGRQFSNSRSEMNVSTLELGDSALYLCASSLALTGGSYGYTFGSGTRLTVV.

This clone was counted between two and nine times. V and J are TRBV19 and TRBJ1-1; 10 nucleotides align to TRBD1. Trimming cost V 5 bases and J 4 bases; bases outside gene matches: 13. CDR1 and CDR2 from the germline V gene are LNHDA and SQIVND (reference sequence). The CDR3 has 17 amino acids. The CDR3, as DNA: TGTGCCAGTAGTCGACAGGGGGCGAAGGGTGGATTCACTGAAGCTTTCTTT. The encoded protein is CASSRQGAKGGFTEAFF.